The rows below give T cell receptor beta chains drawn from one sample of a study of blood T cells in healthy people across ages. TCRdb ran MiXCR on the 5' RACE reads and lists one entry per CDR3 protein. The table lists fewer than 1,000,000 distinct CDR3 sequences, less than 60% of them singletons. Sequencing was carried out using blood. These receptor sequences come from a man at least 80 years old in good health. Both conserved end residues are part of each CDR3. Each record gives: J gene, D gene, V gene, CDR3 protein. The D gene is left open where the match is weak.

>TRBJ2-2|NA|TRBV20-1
CSARWAGLQSAGELFF
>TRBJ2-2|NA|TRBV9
CASSVGVGPGELFF
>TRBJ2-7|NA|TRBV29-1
CSVEANGAQGYEQYF
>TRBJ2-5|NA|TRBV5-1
CASSPDGQGETQYF
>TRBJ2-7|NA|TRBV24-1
CATSDPPRREQYF
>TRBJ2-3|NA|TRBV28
CATAKVRGRTDTQYF
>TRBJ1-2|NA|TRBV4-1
CASSQDPGREKYGYTF
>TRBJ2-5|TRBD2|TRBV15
CATSRGTRQETQYF
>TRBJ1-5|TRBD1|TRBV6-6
CASSYGGQGGGQPQHF
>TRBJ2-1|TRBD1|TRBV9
CASSQPTGGSYNEQFF
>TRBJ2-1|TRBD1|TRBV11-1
CASSPPDREIEQFF
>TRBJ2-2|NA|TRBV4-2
CASSQGGRQGVTGELFF
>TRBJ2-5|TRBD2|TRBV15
CATSSQGLAGGIQETQYF
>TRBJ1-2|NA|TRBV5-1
CASSLEPDLDYGYTF
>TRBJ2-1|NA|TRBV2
CASSDGTGRNEQFF
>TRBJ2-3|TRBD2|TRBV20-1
CSARGGADTQYF
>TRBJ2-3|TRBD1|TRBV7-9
CASSTRFYGVGQGTDTQYF
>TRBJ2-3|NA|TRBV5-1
CASSLPRGTDTQYF
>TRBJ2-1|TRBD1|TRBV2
CASSPRGQNEQFF
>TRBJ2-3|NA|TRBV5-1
CASSLGLDSITDTQYF
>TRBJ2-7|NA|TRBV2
CASTGESYEQYF
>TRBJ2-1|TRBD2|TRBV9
CASSSPLADIRNEQFF
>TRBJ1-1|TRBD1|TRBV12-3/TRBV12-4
CASSLADRAEAFF
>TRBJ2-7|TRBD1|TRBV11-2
CASSWDRGHEQYF
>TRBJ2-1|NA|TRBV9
CASSVGTFSYNEQFF
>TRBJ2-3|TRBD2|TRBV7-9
CASSPRPRLAGLSDTQYF
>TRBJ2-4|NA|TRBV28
CASRQMTGSLAKNIQYF